This is a list of T cell receptor beta chains from one sample in a study of T cell responses to AZD1222 COVID-19 vaccine. TCRdb's table, derived via immunoSEQ multiplex PCR, lists solely in-frame clones and lacks some. Altogether under 150,000 clones are present, over 90% being singletons, with the ten largest covering more than 4.5%. The sequenced sample was peripheral blood, obtained on day 0 of AZD1222 vaccination. The receptors shown here come from an adult in good health. Each CDR3 is given with its conserved first and last residue. A D gene is named only where the DNA matches it firmly. A clone size is listed for some rows: how often the clone was seen (once, few, many), or a class if it is expanded.

clone size	V gene	J gene	D gene	CDR3 DNA	CDR3 protein
-	TRBV7-9	TRBJ2-1	-	TGTGCCAGCAGTTTCTCTGAAAGCTCCTACAATGAGCAGTTCTTC	CASSFSESSYNEQFF
-	TRBV28	TRBJ2-7	-	TGTGCCAGCAGGGGTTCGGGGGTGTACGAGCAGTACTTC	CASRGSGVYEQYF
once	TRBV6-2/TRBV6-3	TRBJ1-2	-	TGTGCCAGCAGTTACTCTCGTGTGGTAGGTGGCTACACCTTC	CASSYSRVVGGYTF
-	TRBV9	TRBJ2-7	-	TGTGCCAGCAGCGTAGGGGTAGGAAGCTCCTACGAGCAGTACTTC	CASSVGVGSSYEQYF
-	TRBV7-9	TRBJ2-7	-	TGTGCCAGCAGCTTAGCGACAGGTTCCAAGTGGGAGCAGTACTTC	CASSLATGSKWEQYF
-	TRBV7-9	TRBJ2-5	-	TGTGCCAGCAGCTCGGGGGTTCAAGAGACCCAGTACTTC	CASSSGVQETQYF
once	TRBV6-2/TRBV6-3	TRBJ1-4	-	TGTGCCAGCAGTTACCTGCAGCCAACTAATGAAAAACTGTTTTTT	CASSYLQPTNEKLFF
-	TRBV29-1	TRBJ2-1	-	TGCAGCGGAGACCTTCGCGGGATACAGGAGCAGTTCTTC	CSGDLRGIQEQFF
-	TRBV5-1	TRBJ2-1	TRBD1	TGCGCCAGCAGCTTGTATTGGGACAGGGCCTACAATGAGCAGTTCTTC	CASSLYWDRAYNEQFF
-	TRBV9	TRBJ2-1	TRBD2	TGTGCCAGCAGCGTGACCGGGACTAGCGGGAGGAATGAGCAGTTCTTC	CASSVTGTSGRNEQFF
-	TRBV7-9	TRBJ1-1	-	TGTGCCAGCAGCTTAGAATGGCTGGGAGAGGACACTGAAGCTTTCTTT	CASSLEWLGEDTEAFF
-	TRBV9	TRBJ2-2	-	TGTGCCAGCAGCAAGCTAGCGTCAGTGGGGGAGCTGTTTTTT	CASSKLASVGELFF